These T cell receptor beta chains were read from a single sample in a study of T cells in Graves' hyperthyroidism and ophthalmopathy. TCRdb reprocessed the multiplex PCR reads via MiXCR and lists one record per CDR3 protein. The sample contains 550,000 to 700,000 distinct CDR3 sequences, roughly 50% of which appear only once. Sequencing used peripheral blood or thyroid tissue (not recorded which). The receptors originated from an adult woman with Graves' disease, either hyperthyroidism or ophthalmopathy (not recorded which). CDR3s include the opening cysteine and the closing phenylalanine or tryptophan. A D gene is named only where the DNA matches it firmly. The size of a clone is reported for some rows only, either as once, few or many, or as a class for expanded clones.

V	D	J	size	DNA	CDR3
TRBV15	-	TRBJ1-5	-	TGTGCCACCAGCAGAGTGTTAGGGACGGTCCAAGAGACCCAGCATTTT	CATSRVLGTVQETQHF
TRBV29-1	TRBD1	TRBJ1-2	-	TGCAGCGTCGGCCAGGACAGGGTGGAGGACTATGGCTACACCTTC	CSVGQDRVEDYGYTF
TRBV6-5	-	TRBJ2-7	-	TGTGCCAGCAGTGAAGCGAGGATTAGTTCTGGGTACGAGCAGTACTTC	CASSEARISSGYEQYF
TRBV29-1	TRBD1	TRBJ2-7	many	TGCAGCGTTCGGGACAGAATTAACCCCTACGAGCAGTACTTC	CSVRDRINPYEQYF
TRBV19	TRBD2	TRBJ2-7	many	TGTGCCAGCTCTCCCGGGACTAGCGGGACAACTTACTACGAGCAGTACTTC	CASSPGTSGTTYYEQYF
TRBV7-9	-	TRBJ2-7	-	TGTGCCAGCAGCTTAGGACCTGGGCCTTCGCGCGAGCAGCACTTC	CASSLGPGPSREQHF
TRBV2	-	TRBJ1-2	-	TGTGCCAGCAGTCAAGACAGTGCTAGGTCTGTTCATGGCTACACCTTC	CASSQDSARSVHGYTF
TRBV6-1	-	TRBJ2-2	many	TGTGCCAGCAGTGAAAGGAGGGGAACCGGGGAGCTGTTTTTT	CASSERRGTGELFF
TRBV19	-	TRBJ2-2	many	TGTGCCAGTTCTTCAGGGACCCCGGACACCGGGGAGCTGTTTTTT	CASSSGTPDTGELFF
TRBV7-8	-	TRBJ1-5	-	TGTGCCAGCATCTTAGAGAAAGTCAGCAATCAGCCCCAGCATTTT	CASILEKVSNQPQHF
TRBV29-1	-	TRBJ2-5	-	TGCAGCGTTGGGTCAGCCCAAGAGACCCAGTACTTC	CSVGSAQETQYF
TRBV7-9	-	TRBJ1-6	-	TGTGCCAGCAGCTTAGTACCCGTCTCCTATAATTCACCCCTCCACTTT	CASSLVPVSYNSPLHF
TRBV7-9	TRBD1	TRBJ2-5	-	TGTGCCAGCATCGACCCCAGGGGGTACCAAGAGACCCAGTACTTC	CASIDPRGYQETQYF
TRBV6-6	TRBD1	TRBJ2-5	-	TGTGCCAGCAGTTCCATCAGACAGGGTAATCAGCCCCAGTACTTC	CASSSIRQGNQPQYF
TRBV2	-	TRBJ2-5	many	TGTGCCAGCCTGAGGGTGGGGAGCCAAGAGACCCAGTACTTC	CASLRVGSQETQYF
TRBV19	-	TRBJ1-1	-	TGTGCCAGTAGTATGGGGGCCACAACCCGTAACACTGAAGCTTTCTTT	CASSMGATTRNTEAFF
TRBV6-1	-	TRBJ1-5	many	TGTGCCAGCAGTGTACAGCTATATCAGCCCCAGCATTTT	CASSVQLYQPQHF
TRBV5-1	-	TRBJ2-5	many	TGCGCCAGCCAGCGTCCTCAAGAGACCCAGTACTTC	CASQRPQETQYF
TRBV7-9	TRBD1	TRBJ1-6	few	TGTGCCAGCAGCACGGGACAGGGTAATTCACCCCTCCACTTT	CASSTGQGNSPLHF
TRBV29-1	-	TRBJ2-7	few	TGCAGCGTTGTGGGTCCGGAAGACTACGAGCAGTACTTC	CSVVGPEDYEQYF
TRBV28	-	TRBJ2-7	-	TGTGCCAGCACCTGGGGCTACGAGCAGTACTTC	CASTWGYEQYF
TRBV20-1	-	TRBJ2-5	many	TGCAGTGCCAGTAGCGAAGAGACCCAGTACTTC	CSASSEETQYF
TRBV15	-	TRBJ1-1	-	TGTGCCACCAGCAGAGACCAGATGGGAAACACTGAAGCTTTCTTT	CATSRDQMGNTEAFF
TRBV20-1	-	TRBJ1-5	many	TGCAGTGCTAGAGCTCGCAGGGACTTTCATCAGCCCCAGCATTTT	CSARARRDFHQPQHF
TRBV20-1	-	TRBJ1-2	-	TGCAGTGCCCGCCTGGAAGGGGCACTCTTTGGCTACACCTTC	CSARLEGALFGYTF
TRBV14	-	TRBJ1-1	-	TGTGCCAGCACTCCTTTTATGACAGGATCGAACACTGAAGCTTTCTTT	CASTPFMTGSNTEAFF
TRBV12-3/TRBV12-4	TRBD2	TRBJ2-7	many	TGTGCCAGCAGACCAGCGGGAGGGCCAAACGAGCAGTACTTC	CASRPAGGPNEQYF
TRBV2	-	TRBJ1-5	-	TGTGCCAGCCGCGGATCCTCCCAGCATTTT	CASRGSSQHF
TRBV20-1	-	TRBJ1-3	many	TGCAGTGCTAGGGCCCTCTCCAGGGGAGTAGACACCATATATTTT	CSARALSRGVDTIYF
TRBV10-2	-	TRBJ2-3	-	TGCGCCAGCAGTGAGCCCCGAGGGTCAGATACGCAGTATTTT	CASSEPRGSDTQYF
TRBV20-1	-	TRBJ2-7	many	TGCAGTGCCGGCTTAGGAGGGGCCTACGAGCAGTACTTC	CSAGLGGAYEQYF
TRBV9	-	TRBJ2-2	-	TGTGCCAGCAGCGTTCGCGGGCCGAACACCGGGGAGCTGTTTTTT	CASSVRGPNTGELFF
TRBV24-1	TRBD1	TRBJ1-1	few	TGTGCCACCAGAAACGGACAGGAACACACTGAAGCTTTCTTT	CATRNGQEHTEAFF
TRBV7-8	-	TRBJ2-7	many	TGTGCCAGCAGCTTGTACAGACAGAACCTCTTCTACGAGCAGTACTTC	CASSLYRQNLFYEQYF
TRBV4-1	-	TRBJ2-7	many	TGCGCCAGCAGCCAAGCCAACGACCTGAGTGGATACGAGCAGTACTTC	CASSQANDLSGYEQYF
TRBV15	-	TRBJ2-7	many	TGTGCCACCAGCAGAGAGGTTAAGGATGGGTACGAGCAGTACTTC	CATSREVKDGYEQYF
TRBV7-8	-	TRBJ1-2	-	TGTGCCAGCATCGACGTTAGGGGCATCACCTTC	CASIDVRGITF
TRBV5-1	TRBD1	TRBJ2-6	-	TGCGCCAGCAGCCCCGGGACAGGGGGCGCTGGGGCCAACGTCCTGACTTTC	CASSPGTGGAGANVLTF
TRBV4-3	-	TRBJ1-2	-	TGCGCCAGCAGCCAAGATAACTGGAAAAGCTACACCTTC	CASSQDNWKSYTF
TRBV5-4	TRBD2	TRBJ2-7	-	TGTGCCAGCAGTGAGCGGGAGCTTTCCTACGAGCAGTACTTC	CASSERELSYEQYF
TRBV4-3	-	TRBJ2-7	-	TGCGCCAGCAGCCAAGCAGGACTCCGCTCCTACGAGCAGTACTTC	CASSQAGLRSYEQYF
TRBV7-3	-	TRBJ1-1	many	TGTGCCGGCAGCGCCTTTGTTCATAGTAATAAAGGGGCGCAGAGAAGGACTGAAGCTTTCTTT	CAGSAFVHSNKGAQRRTEAFF
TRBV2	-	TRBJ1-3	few	TGTGCCAGCAGGCAACAGGCTCCGGGAAACACCATATATTTT	CASRQQAPGNTIYF
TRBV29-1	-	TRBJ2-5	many	TGCAGCGTGTCAGGGGATGGAGAGACCCAGTACTTC	CSVSGDGETQYF
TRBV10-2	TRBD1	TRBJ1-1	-	TGCGCCAGCAGAGAGGGACAGGACACTGAAGCTTTCTTT	CASREGQDTEAFF